This T cell receptor (beta chain) is drawn from a study of T cells in Graves' hyperthyroidism and ophthalmopathy. Trimming cost V 6 bases and J 7 bases, with 19 bases left between them. Germline V gives CDR1 MGHDK, CDR2 SYGVNS. The CDR3 covers 14 residues. TCR beta CDR3 regions were amplified from RNA. The HTBI set primed first-round TCR CDR3 RT-PCR. TCRdb recomputed calls from the multiplex PCR reads with MiXCR, one row per CDR3 protein. The sample yields about 840,000 distinct CDR3 sequences, over 35% seen once. The sample comprised blood. This TCR came from a man aged 18 to 30 with Graves' hyperthyroidism. The genes are TRBV25-1 and TRBJ2-7; D uncertain. DNA of the CDR3: TGTGCCAGCAGGCTCTTACTAACCTCGGGTGAGCAGTACTTC. Its translation: CASRLLLTSGEQYF.